This T cell receptor (beta chain) derives from a study of blood T cell repertoires in COVID-19 (dated by TCRdb to the early 2020s). The study in broad terms: The collaborator samples originated in the United States, Italy and Spain and spanned the acute and convalescent phases of COVID-19. Deeply sampled blood TCRbeta repertoires from subjects exposed to, actively infected with, or recovered from COVID-19 were included in the dataset. Sample metadata almost always included a de-identified subject ID, COVID-19 status, age in years and sex. The material from the prospective study consisted of cDNA or gDNA derived from T cells, B-cell-depleted T cells, or PBMCs. Where available, HLA class I and class II types were obtained from metadata supplied by the sample provider rather than from assay-based typing. Samples came from the ongoing ImmuneRACE study (first 160 participants) plus 1,254 subjects from 6 global collaborators. The repertoires were released in a freely available public database intended as a resource for research on the immune response to SARS-CoV-2.

TCRbeta CDR3 regions were amplified from genomic DNA using the immunoSEQ Assay, a bias-controlled multiplex PCR. Per the source publication's procedure: The number of nucleated cells in each sample was estimated from the amplification of reference gene primers within the assay. To quantify the absolute abundance of each unique TCRbeta CDR3 rearrangement, sequence reads were collapsed and filtered. Productive Simpson clonality was computed per sample as the square root of Simpson's diversity index over productive rearrangements. TCRdb limited this immuneACCESS table to in-frame rearrangements with V and J called. A share of clones is missing; checked studies link under half to unresolved V genes, and the rest is unexplained. For V, J and clone size, that table is used; D and trimming come from the DNA. Present in this sample are roughly 73,000 clones, 78% of which were seen just once. The top ten constitute about a sixth of the sample.

Including cysteine and phenylalanine, the CDR3 has 11 amino acids. Only CDR3 DNA remains: 33 bases, in frame from the first base. Here V drops 5 bases and J drops 13 bases, and the junction holds 8 bases not matched to any gene. CDR1 is given as DFQATT and CDR2 as SNEGSKA, both from the germline V gene (reference sequence). For this clone: No cognate antigen has been identified for it. No base qualities exist here, and no much larger clone lies one base off it.

Whole blood was collected in K2EDTA tubes by collaborating institutions according to the institutions' own protocols. For TCRbeta analysis, collaborators shipped samples in one of three forms: frozen whole blood, isolated PBMCs, or DNA extracted from either of those sample types. The study at large found these results: The quantity of clinical and demographic metadata differed by source and by participant and was supplied without curation.

Rearrangement joined TRBV20-1 to TRBJ2-1, with 7 bases in between that match TRBD2. This sequence originates from a human donor in a cohort sampled during active COVID-19. The sequenced material came from peripheral blood. This receptor carries the CDR3 CSASSGNPQFF. The DNA reads as follows: TGCAGTGCTTCGAGCGGGAATCCTCAGTTCTTC.